This T cell receptor (beta chain) came from a study of blood T cell repertoires in COVID-19. Study details: The United States, Italy and Spain were the sources of the acute and convalescent COVID-19 samples.

CDR1 and CDR2 (germline): MNHEY, SVGAGI. This CDR3 contains 14 residues. V was clipped by 2 bases and J by 3 bases, with 11 bases between them. Participant ages covered roughly 18 to 90 years across 24 US areas. Donors were grouped by their self-reported clinical history. Either two negative PCRs, clearance, or symptom resolution qualified Cohort 3 donors as recovered. The repertoire was sequenced with immunoSEQ multiplex PCR; TCRdb's copy has only in-frame clones and lacks some. The table shows a few hundred thousand clones, with roughly 87% occurring only once. J is TRBJ2-7 and V is TRBV6-5; TRBD2 might be the D (5 bases). The clonotype originates from a woman aged 30 to 39 who had recovered from COVID-19. The sequenced sample was PBMCs or T cells enriched from blood (not recorded which). This CDR3 is CASSYASTIYEQYF. The DNA for the CDR3 is TGTGCCAGCAGTTACGCTAGCACCATCTACGAGCAGTACTTC.